The 26 T cell receptor beta chains given below trace back to one sample, sequenced in a study of blood T cell repertoires in COVID-19. Generated by immunoSEQ multiplex PCR, the TCRdb table keeps only in-frame clones and is missing some. This sample has almost 200,000 clones, with roughly 80% found just once. The sequencing sample was made of peripheral blood. The receptors come from a man between 60 and 70 years old with COVID-19, enrolled during active disease.

J is TRBJ1-1 and V is TRBV10-3, with D hard to call. In germline, CDR1 is ENHRY, CDR2 SYGVKD. V lost 4 bases and J lost 5, with 11 bases in between. The CDR3 length is 13 residues. CDR3 nucleotides: TGTGCCATCAGTGTTCCGGGGAAAACTGAAGCTTTCTTT. Amino acids: CAISVPGKTEAFF.

The chain carries TRBV9 and TRBJ2-3, with D unclear. Per the germline V gene, CDR1 is SGDLS and CDR2 is YYNGEE. This CDR3 is built from 13 residues. Trimming removed 0 bases from V and 6 bases from J, with 8 bases in between. CDR3 protein: CASSVETVDTQYF. In DNA form, the CDR3 reads TGTGCCAGCAGCGTAGAAACAGTGGATACGCAGTATTTT.

On this clone itself: This specimen includes other DNA sequences encoding the same CDR3. The rearrangement joins TRBV9 to TRBJ2-7; no firm D call. Germline CDR1 is SGDLS and CDR2 is YYNGEE. The CDR3 sequence is 13 residues long. The V and J ends lost 0 bases and 3 bases respectively, with 7 bases between them. The CDR3 spells CASSVATGYEQYF. The CDR3 DNA follows: TGTGCCAGCAGCGTAGCTACCGGCTACGAGCAGTACTTC.

This rearrangement joins TRBV7-2 to TRBJ2-1, with 10 bases that match TRBD1. The CDR3 length is 15 residues. Germline lookup yields CDR1 SGHTA and CDR2 FQGNSA. After removal of 6 bases from V and 3 bases from J, the junction contained 5 bases not matched to a gene. CDR3 nucleotide sequence: TGTGCCAGCAGAATGGACAGGGGGAGCTACAATGAGCAGTTCTTC. Translation gives CASRMDRGSYNEQFF.

The chain carries TRBV19 and TRBJ1-2; D is undetermined. This CDR3 contains 9 residues. Per germline, CDR1 LNHDA and CDR2 SQIVND (reference sequence). The V gene lost 9 bases and the J gene lost 3 bases, with 2 bases spanning the gap. The CDR3 bases are TGTGCCAGCGACTATGGCTACACCTTC. As protein: CASDYGYTF.

V gene TRBV5-6 combines with J gene TRBJ2-7; 8 nucleotides line up with TRBD1. The CDR3 loop spans 12 amino acids. From germline, CDR1 is SGHDT and CDR2 YYEEEE. Trimming took 3 bases from V and 8 from J; bases not matched to a gene: 4. Written as DNA, the CDR3 is TGTGCCAGCAGCTCGGACAGGGCTAAGCAGTACTTC. This translates into CASSSDRAKQYF.

J is TRBJ1-4 and V is TRBV7-9, with D possibly being TRBD1 (6 bases). The CDR3 consists of 15 residues. The V and J ends lost 7 bases and 2 bases respectively, with 14 bases between them. Germline V gene lookup returns CDR1 SEHNR and CDR2 FQNEAQ (reference sequence). CDR3 DNA sequence: TGTGCCAGCACCGAGGAGGGGGGGACTAATGAAAAACTGTTTTTT. Translating it yields CASTEEGGTNEKLFF. Variable domain in full (rest from reference TRBV7-9 and TRBJ1-4): DTGVSQNPRHKITKRGQNVTFRCDPISEHNRLYWYRQTLGQGPEFLTYFQNEAQLEKSRLLSDRFSAERPKGSFSTLEIQRTEQGDSAMYLCASTEEGGTNEKLFFGSGTQLSVL.

The chain has TRBV9 and TRBJ1-1; the D is unclear. This CDR3 has 13 amino acids. Trimming cost V 4 bases and J 6 bases, with 13 bases left between them. Germline V gives CDR1 SGDLS, CDR2 YYNGEE. This chain's CDR3 is CASSFPGSAEAFF. The CDR3 region has the DNA TGTGCCAGCAGCTTCCCCGGGTCGGCTGAAGCTTTCTTT.

The rearrangement links TRBV5-1 to TRBJ2-5; 7 bases fit TRBD1. V was clipped by 4 bases and J by 5 bases; unmatched bases: 5. The CDR3 has 13 amino acids. From germline, CDR1 is SGHRS and CDR2 YFSETQ. CDR3: CASSLTGTETQYF. The CDR3, as DNA: TGCGCCAGCAGCCTGACAGGGACGGAGACCCAGTACTTC.

This chain uses TRBV7-2 with TRBJ2-3, with 9 bases identical to TRBD1. The ends lost 2 bases at V and 9 bases at J; junction bases unmatched: 9. The germline V gene has CDR1 SGHTA and CDR2 FQGNSA. The CDR3 contains 15 residues. The CDR3 is CASSLKGQGSLTQYF. The DNA for the CDR3 is TGTGCCAGCAGCTTAAAGGGACAGGGATCTCTCACGCAGTATTTT.

The rearrangement uses TRBV6-1 and TRBJ2-7; unclear D gene. CDR1 and CDR2 from the germline V gene are MNHNS and SASEGT. V lost 1 base to trimming and J lost 12 bases, with 16 bases between them. CDR3 length: 13 amino acids. The CDR3 region has the DNA TGTGCCAGCAGTGAAGTTACAGACGGTACAAGGTACTTC. It codes for CASSEVTDGTRYF.

J is TRBJ1-5 and V is TRBV6-5, with TRBD1 matching over 7 bases. Per the germline V gene, CDR1 is MNHEY and CDR2 is SVGAGI. V lost 10 bases to trimming and J lost 4 bases; unmatched junction nucleotides: 10. The CDR3 has 14 amino acids. The DNA for the CDR3 is TGTGCCACCGGGAGGGGGCGAGGGAATCAGCCCCAGCATTTT. Encoded protein: CATGRGRGNQPQHF.

The chain recombines TRBV29-1 with TRBJ1-2; the match to TRBD1 covers 7 bases. Trimming cost V 4 bases and J 4 bases; bases outside gene matches: 6. CDR1 SQVTM and CDR2 ANQGSEA come from the germline V gene. The CDR3 extends over 13 amino acids. The CDR3 here is CSVGTGYAYGYTF. For the CDR3, the DNA is TGCAGCGTTGGGACAGGTTATGCCTATGGCTACACCTTC.

The chain employs TRBV25-1 and TRBJ2-7; D is unclear. Trimming stripped 4 bases from V and 2 bases from J, with 6 bases between. This CDR3 has 12 residues. Germline CDR1 and CDR2: MGHDK and SYGVNS. Here the CDR3 DNA reads TGTGCCAGCAGTGTCTCGGCCTACGAGCAGTACTTC. Its translation: CASSVSAYEQYF.

The V gene is TRBV4-3, the J gene TRBJ2-1; 8 nucleotides align to TRBD1. Trimming removed 3 bases from V and 8 bases from J; junction bases left unmatched: 15. Germline lookup yields CDR1 LGHNA and CDR2 YSLEER. This CDR3 has 17 residues. This CDR3 reads CASSQGPRTGRHHEQFF. The CDR3 bases are TGCGCCAGCAGCCAGGGCCCAAGGACAGGGAGACACCATGAGCAGTTCTTC.

This clone was picked up one time. The V call is TRBV19, the J call TRBJ2-7; 11 bases map to TRBD2. After removal of 3 bases from V and 3 bases from J, the junction contained 1 base not matched to a gene. Germline V gene lookup returns CDR1 LNHDA and CDR2 SQIVND (reference sequence). The CDR3 spans 14 residues. CDR3 DNA sequence: TGTGCCAGTAGTATGGGACTAGCGGACTACGAGCAGTACTTC. It encodes CASSMGLADYEQYF.

The chain employs TRBV19 and TRBJ1-2; D gene unclear. Germline V gives CDR1 LNHDA, CDR2 SQIVND (reference sequence). This CDR3 region has 13 residues. Trimming took 1 base from V and 4 from J, leaving 7 bases between them. CDR3 sequence: CASSIAEIYGYTF. The CDR3 DNA follows: TGTGCCAGTAGTATAGCCGAGATCTATGGCTACACCTTC.

This clone was counted only a few times. V usage is TRBV4-2 and J usage is TRBJ1-1; possible D gene TRBD1, 5 bases. The length of the CDR3 is 17 residues. Deletions cut 1 base from V and 1 base from J, with 16 bases between. CDR1 LGHNA and CDR2 YNFKEQ come from the germline V gene. The CDR3 region is CASSQGPGGMSNTEAFF. The CDR3 bases are TGTGCCAGCAGCCAAGGGCCTGGGGGGATGTCGAACACTGAAGCTTTCTTT.

The chain couples TRBV2 to TRBJ1-2, with D possibly being TRBD1 (5 bases). CDR1 is SNHLY, CDR2 FYNNEI, per germline. The V gene lost 3 bases and the J gene lost 3 bases, with 8 bases spanning the gap. The CDR3 is 13 residues long. The CDR3 reads CASSDRVDYGYTF. Written as DNA, the CDR3 is TGTGCCAGCAGTGACAGGGTCGACTATGGCTACACCTTC.

The chain carries TRBV30 and TRBJ1-2; TRBD1 matches at 7 bases. This CDR3 spans 13 amino acids. Germline V gene lookup returns CDR1 GTSNPN and CDR2 SVGIG (reference sequence). J gave up 8 bases and V 3 bases, and 9 bases lay outside the gene matches. The chain's CDR3 is CAWRGKGAGGYTF. The CDR3 DNA follows: TGTGCCTGGAGAGGGAAGGGGGCGGGCGGCTACACCTTC. The full variable domain, in which reference TRBV30 and TRBJ1-2 provide the parts outside the CDR3, is SQTIHQWPATLVQPVGSPLSLECTVEGTSNPNLYWYRQAAGRGLQLLFYSVGIGQISSEVPQNLSASRPQDRQFILSSKKLLLSDSGFYLCAWRGKGAGGYTFGSGTRLTVV.

The V and J genes are TRBV6-5 and TRBJ2-7, with D possibly TRBD1 on 7 matching bases. Trimming removed 6 bases from V and 1 base from J, with 16 bases in between. The CDR3 loop spans 15 amino acids. CDR1 and CDR2 from the germline V gene are MNHEY and SVGAGI. The CDR3 loop is CASRSLGGQSYEQYF. CDR3 bases: TGTGCCAGCAGGTCCTTGGGGGGACAGTCCTACGAGCAGTACTTC.

The V gene is TRBV6-5, the J gene TRBJ2-2; tentatively, D is TRBD2 (5 bases). Germline CDR1 reads MNHEY; CDR2 reads SVGAGI. The CDR3 covers 14 residues. V was trimmed by 4 bases and J by 4 bases, leaving 10 bases between them. CDR3 sequence (DNA): TGTGCCAGCAGTTCGCCCGGGGTCACCGGGGAGCTGTTTTTT. Protein: CASSSPGVTGELFF.

The J gene is TRBJ2-2, the V gene TRBV5-5; 8 positions match TRBD1. With 4 bases clipped from V and 7 bases from J, the junction kept 9 bases outside the gene matches. The length of the CDR3 is 15 residues. Per germline, CDR1 SGHKS and CDR2 YYEKEE (reference sequence). CDR3 DNA sequence: TGTGCCAGCAGCCTATGGACAGGGACGGGCGGGGAGCTGTTTTTT. Protein: CASSLWTGTGGELFF.

The chain links TRBV19 to TRBJ1-6; 8 nucleotides match TRBD1. V gave up 1 base and J gave up 4 bases; unmatched junction bases: 6. This CDR3 spans 17 amino acids. Germline CDR1 LNHDA, CDR2 SQIVND (reference sequence). In DNA, the CDR3 is TGTGCCAGTAGTATAGCCGACAGGGGATTTTATAATTCACCCCTCCACTTT. The encoded protein is CASSIADRGFYNSPLHF.

The rearrangement joins TRBV27 to TRBJ2-1; 15 nucleotides agree with TRBD2. V dropped 3 bases and J dropped 7; count of bases not matched to a gene: 13. Germline V CDR1 and CDR2: MNHEY, SMNVEV (reference sequence). The CDR3 totals 19 residues. Here the CDR3 reads CASSLLPHRTSGRVNEQFF. The CDR3 nucleotides read TGTGCCAGCAGTTTGCTACCTCACCGGACTAGCGGGAGGGTAAATGAGCAGTTCTTC.

The genes are TRBV7-2 and TRBJ1-2; a weak D match, TRBD1 (5 bases). This CDR3 contains 14 residues. The germline CDR1 and CDR2 sequences are SGHTA and FQGNSA. The germline V and J ends were trimmed by 0 bases and 4 bases, with 9 bases remaining between them. CDR3 coding DNA: TGTGCCAGCAGCTTAGCAATGGGGGGCTATGGCTACACCTTC. Amino acids: CASSLAMGGYGYTF.